This is a list of T cell receptor beta chains from one sample in a study of shared clonotypes between healthy human individuals. Generated by immunoSEQ multiplex PCR, the TCRdb table keeps only in-frame clones and is missing some. In the table there are around 2.5 million clones, 93% of which are singletons. The sample consisted of naive CD4+ T cells from PBMCs. These receptors were collected from a man aged 18 to 35 in good health. Some clones in this sample may be carry-over from other donors' samples. Both conserved end residues are part of each CDR3. Fields, in order: V gene, J gene, clone size, D gene, CDR3 DNA, CDR3 protein. A D gene is named only where the DNA matches it firmly. Clone size is given for some rows only: seen once, a few or many times, or a class if the clone is expanded.

V: TRBV5-8
J: TRBJ1-4
size: .
D: .
DNA: TGTGCCAGCAGAGACCCTGAGCATGTTCGGAATCTGTTTTTT
CDR3: CASRDPEHVRNLFF

V: TRBV7-3
J: TRBJ2-1
size: .
D: TRBD2
DNA: TGTGCCAGCAGCCCGCTAGCGGGGGCCTACAATGAGCAGTTCTTC
CDR3: CASSPLAGAYNEQFF

V: TRBV5-1
J: TRBJ2-5
size: .
D: TRBD2
DNA: TGCGCCAGCAGCTTGGAGGGACTAGCGGGAGGAGAGACCCAGTACTTC
CDR3: CASSLEGLAGGETQYF

V: TRBV9
J: TRBJ2-6
size: .
D: .
DNA: TGTGCCAGCAGCACCGGGGGCCTGGGGTTTTCTGGGGCCAACGTCCTGACTTTC
CDR3: CASSTGGLGFSGANVLTF

V: TRBV10-3
J: TRBJ2-7
size: .
D: .
DNA: TGTGCCATCAGTGAGTATGTGGAGAGTTGGCAGTACTTC
CDR3: CAISEYVESWQYF

V: TRBV11-2
J: TRBJ2-7
size: .
D: .
DNA: TGTGCCAGCAGCTTAGAGGCCAGCGTCCCCTACGAGCAGTACTTC
CDR3: CASSLEASVPYEQYF

V: TRBV27
J: TRBJ2-2
size: .
D: .
DNA: TGTGCCAGCCGGGGTGCTCTAAAAAACACCGGGGAGCTGTTTTTT
CDR3: CASRGALKNTGELFF

V: TRBV5-5
J: TRBJ2-2
size: .
D: .
DNA: TGTGCCAGCAGTTCACAGCCCTCCGGGGAGCTGTTTTTT
CDR3: CASSSQPSGELFF

V: TRBV4-3
J: TRBJ1-1
size: .
D: .
DNA: TGCGCCAGCAGCCAAAACCCTACAGCGGGGAGTGAAGCTTTCTTT
CDR3: CASSQNPTAGSEAFF

V: TRBV6-5
J: TRBJ2-1
size: .
D: TRBD2
DNA: TGTGCCAGCAGTGCTACTAGCGGGACGGACAATGAGCAGTTCTTC
CDR3: CASSATSGTDNEQFF

V: TRBV5-4
J: TRBJ1-2
size: .
D: .
DNA: TGTGCCAGCAGCTTCTCCGGGACGCCAGGCTACACCTTC
CDR3: CASSFSGTPGYTF

V: TRBV6-5
J: TRBJ1-1
size: once
D: .
DNA: TGTGCCAGCAGTTATAAAGGGGTTGGGGACACTGAAGCTTTCTTT
CDR3: CASSYKGVGDTEAFF

V: TRBV4-3
J: TRBJ2-1
size: .
D: TRBD1
DNA: TGCGCCAGCAGCCAAGGCACCGGGACAGGGAGCGATGAGCAGTTCTTC
CDR3: CASSQGTGTGSDEQFF

V: TRBV5-1
J: TRBJ1-2
size: .
D: .
DNA: TGCGCCAGCAGCTTGACGGTGTCAGGGGATGGCTACACCTTC
CDR3: CASSLTVSGDGYTF

V: TRBV18
J: TRBJ1-4
size: few
D: .
DNA: TGTGCCAGCTCTCCGAGGAATGAAAAACTGTTTTTT
CDR3: CASSPRNEKLFF

V: TRBV6-6
J: TRBJ1-1
size: .
D: .
DNA: TGTGCCAGCAGCCTACAGGGTTCGGAGGCTTTCTTT
CDR3: CASSLQGSEAFF

V: TRBV15
J: TRBJ1-4
size: .
D: .
DNA: TGTGCCACCAGCAGGGGAAACCAGGCAAATGAAAAACTGTTTTTT
CDR3: CATSRGNQANEKLFF

V: TRBV2
J: TRBJ1-2
size: .
D: .
DNA: TGTGCCAGCAGGGGCGCTAACTATGGCTACACCTTC
CDR3: CASRGANYGYTF

V: TRBV7-2
J: TRBJ2-2
size: .
D: TRBD2
DNA: TGTGCCAGCAGCGTCGGACTAGCGGCCAACACCGGGGAGCTGTTTTTT
CDR3: CASSVGLAANTGELFF

V: TRBV5-1
J: TRBJ2-7
size: .
D: TRBD1
DNA: TGCGCCAGCAGTCCGGGACAGCCCTCCTACGAGCAGTACTTC
CDR3: CASSPGQPSYEQYF

V: TRBV5-1
J: TRBJ1-1
size: .
D: TRBD1
DNA: TGCGCCAGCAGCCGACAGGGTTTCGGGGACACTGAAGCTTTCTTT
CDR3: CASSRQGFGDTEAFF

V: TRBV7-6
J: TRBJ2-1
size: .
D: .
DNA: TGTGCCAGCAGCGGGAGACTACAGCTGGGGCATGAGCAGTTCTTC
CDR3: CASSGRLQLGHEQFF

V: TRBV5-6
J: TRBJ2-7
size: .
D: TRBD2
DNA: TGTGCCAGCAGCTCAGCGGGAGCGAAGTACGAGCAGTACTTC
CDR3: CASSSAGAKYEQYF

V: TRBV9
J: TRBJ2-2
size: once
D: TRBD2
DNA: TGTGCCAGCAGCGTAGGACTAGCGGACACCGGGGAGCTGTTTTTT
CDR3: CASSVGLADTGELFF

V: TRBV19
J: TRBJ2-3
size: .
D: .
DNA: TGTGCCAGTAGTATCCGCTGGGGGATCCAGACAGATACGCAGTATTTT
CDR3: CASSIRWGIQTDTQYF

V: TRBV5-6
J: TRBJ2-7
size: .
D: .
DNA: TGTGCCAGCAGCTCGGTTTGGGGAGAGTACGAGCAGTACTTC
CDR3: CASSSVWGEYEQYF

V: TRBV5-1
J: TRBJ1-5
size: .
D: .
DNA: TGCGCCAGCAGCTTGGGTGAGAGACGCAATCAGCCCCAGCATTTT
CDR3: CASSLGERRNQPQHF

V: TRBV7-2
J: TRBJ1-1
size: .
D: .
DNA: TGTGCCAGCAGCTTCTCGTCTTTGGGGAACACTGAAGCTTTCTTT
CDR3: CASSFSSLGNTEAFF

V: TRBV5-5
J: TRBJ2-1
size: .
D: TRBD2
DNA: TGTGCCAGCAGCTTGCTAGCGGGATCCTACAATGAGCAGTTCTTC
CDR3: CASSLLAGSYNEQFF

V: TRBV5-8
J: TRBJ2-7
size: .
D: .
DNA: TGTGCCAGCAGCCGGGTGCGGGACCCAACCTACGAGCAGTACTTC
CDR3: CASSRVRDPTYEQYF

V: TRBV7-9
J: TRBJ2-1
size: .
D: .
DNA: TGTGCCAGCAGCTTAGGGTCAGGGGGGAGCTCCTACAATGAGCAGTTCTTC
CDR3: CASSLGSGGSSYNEQFF

V: TRBV11-1
J: TRBJ1-4
size: .
D: .
DNA: TGTGCCAGCAGCTTAGGGGAAGGCCGGAATGAAAAACTGTTTTTT
CDR3: CASSLGEGRNEKLFF

V: TRBV10-1
J: TRBJ2-1
size: .
D: .
DNA: TGCGCCAGCAGTGACCCCAAAGGCGGTTACAATGAGCAGTTCTTC
CDR3: CASSDPKGGYNEQFF

V: TRBV29-1
J: TRBJ1-5
size: .
D: TRBD1
DNA: TGCAGCGTTGGGGGACAGGGGGGCAATCAGCCCCAGCATTTT
CDR3: CSVGGQGGNQPQHF

V: TRBV30
J: TRBJ2-5
size: .
D: .
DNA: TGTGCCTGGAGTGGGGGCTTCCAAGAGACCCAGTACTTC
CDR3: CAWSGGFQETQYF

V: TRBV11-2
J: TRBJ2-7
size: .
D: TRBD1
DNA: TGTGCCAGCAGCCGGGGGACAGGGCCAGGTCCCGAGCAGTACTTC
CDR3: CASSRGTGPGPEQYF

V: TRBV11-2
J: TRBJ2-1
size: .
D: .
DNA: TGTGCCAGCAGCCCCCTTCGTGGCCTCTCCTACAATGAGCAGTTCTTC
CDR3: CASSPLRGLSYNEQFF

V: TRBV11-3
J: TRBJ2-7
size: .
D: .
DNA: TGTGCCAGCAGCTTAGGGGTGAGAGACGAGCAGTACTTC
CDR3: CASSLGVRDEQYF

V: TRBV2
J: TRBJ1-1
size: .
D: TRBD1
DNA: TGTGCCAGCACCGAGCTACTGACAGGGGCTGAAGCTTTCTTT
CDR3: CASTELLTGAEAFF

V: TRBV6-5
J: TRBJ2-7
size: .
D: .
DNA: TGTGCCAGCAGTTACTCGAGGGGTCCCTACGAGCAGTACTTC
CDR3: CASSYSRGPYEQYF

V: TRBV18
J: TRBJ2-1
size: .
D: TRBD2
DNA: TGTGCCAGCTCACCACTCCCTGCGGGAGCCTCCCAATATGAGCAGTTCTTC
CDR3: CASSPLPAGASQYEQFF

V: TRBV6-5
J: TRBJ1-5
size: .
D: .
DNA: TGTGCCAGCAGTTTTAGAGATAATCAGCCCCAGCATTTT
CDR3: CASSFRDNQPQHF

V: TRBV5-1
J: TRBJ2-6
size: once
D: TRBD2
DNA: TGCGCCAGCAGCTTAGTTGGGCTAGCGGGAGCGTTCGGGGCCAACGTCCTGACTTTC
CDR3: CASSLVGLAGAFGANVLTF

V: TRBV2
J: TRBJ1-5
size: few
D: TRBD1
DNA: TGTGCCAGCAGGGGACAGATTAGCAATCAGCCCCAGCATTTT
CDR3: CASRGQISNQPQHF

V: TRBV2
J: TRBJ1-3
size: .
D: .
DNA: TGTGCCAGCAGGGGGACGGCAGGAAACACCATATATTTT
CDR3: CASRGTAGNTIYF

V: TRBV2
J: TRBJ2-1
size: .
D: TRBD2
DNA: TGTGCCAGCGGGCGGACTAGCGGGAGTGGTGAGCAGTTCTTC
CDR3: CASGRTSGSGEQFF

V: TRBV4-2
J: TRBJ1-5
size: .
D: .
DNA: TGTGCCAGCAGCCAAGAAGACCTCGGCCTAGGGGGCAATCAGCCCCAGCATTTT
CDR3: CASSQEDLGLGGNQPQHF

V: TRBV27
J: TRBJ1-2
size: .
D: .
DNA: TGTGCCAGCAGTGTTTCCTCGGGACAATCTGGCTACACCTTC
CDR3: CASSVSSGQSGYTF

V: TRBV7-2
J: TRBJ1-5
size: .
D: .
DNA: TGTGCCAGCAGCTTAGTCGGTTTGAATCAGCCCCAGCATTTT
CDR3: CASSLVGLNQPQHF

V: TRBV5-1
J: TRBJ2-5
size: once
D: TRBD2
DNA: TGCGCCAGCAGTGGGAGCGGGAGGCAAGAGACCCAGTACTTC
CDR3: CASSGSGRQETQYF

V: TRBV20-1
J: TRBJ1-5
size: few
D: .
DNA: TGCAGTGCTACCGTGGACCAGCCCCAGCATTTT
CDR3: CSATVDQPQHF

V: TRBV5-4
J: TRBJ2-7
size: .
D: .
DNA: TGTGCCAGCAGCTTAGGTCCAGGGGAGTCCCACGAGCAGTACTTC
CDR3: CASSLGPGESHEQYF

V: TRBV28
J: TRBJ2-3
size: .
D: TRBD1
DNA: TGTGCCAGCAACGACAGGGGCGTCTCTACGCAGTATTTT
CDR3: CASNDRGVSTQYF

V: TRBV28
J: TRBJ2-7
size: .
D: .
DNA: TGTGCCAGCAGGGAGGTAGCGGAGGTCTACGAGCAGTACTTC
CDR3: CASREVAEVYEQYF

V: TRBV6-5
J: TRBJ2-7
size: .
D: TRBD1
DNA: TGTGCCAGCAGTACACCGGGACAGGGTCTCTACGAGCAGTACTTC
CDR3: CASSTPGQGLYEQYF